A single sample is the source of the 9 T cell receptor beta chains below, sequenced in a study of blood T cell repertoires in COVID-19. Produced via immunoSEQ multiplex PCR; TCRdb's table is partial and in-frame only. Of fewer than 200,000 clones in the sample, around four fifths were seen once. Sample: peripheral blood. The receptors originated from a woman of 80 years or more with COVID-19, enrolled during active disease.

The V gene is TRBV19, the J gene TRBJ1-1; 8 bases are a match to TRBD1. The germline CDR1 and CDR2 sequences are LNHDA and SQIVND (reference sequence). The trim removed 6 bases at V and 1 base at J, leaving 7 bases unmatched. The CDR3 covers 15 residues. The CDR3 DNA reads as TGTGCCAGTAGATCAGGGGGCCGGGGGAACACTGAAGCTTTCTTT. Its protein is CASRSGGRGNTEAFF.

The V and J genes are TRBV18 and TRBJ2-5; 9 nucleotides align to TRBD2. Germline assignment: CDR1 KGHSH and CDR2 LQKENI. The ends lost 3 bases at V and 5 bases at J; junction bases unmatched: 10. The length of the CDR3 is 16 residues. CDR3 amino acids: CASSPRVAGVGETQYF. The DNA for the CDR3 is TGTGCCAGCTCACCGCGAGTAGCGGGAGTCGGGGAGACCCAGTACTTC.

The table lists this clone with a few counts. The junction does not match germline at one end; this may be a read error. The CDR3: CASSPGLASTDTQYF. CDR3 sequence (DNA): TGTGCTAGCAGCCCGGGACTAGCTAGCACAGATACGCAGTATTTT. The chain joins TRBV7-7 to TRBJ2-3; 9 bases are shared with TRBD2. The germline gives CDR1 SSHAT, CDR2 FNYEAQ (reference sequence). This CDR3 contains 15 residues. The full variable domain, with the rest looked up from reference TRBV7-7 and TRBJ2-3, is GAGVSQSPRYKVTKRGQDVTLRCDPISSHATLYWYQQALGQGPEFLTYFNYEAQPDKSGLPSDRFSAERPEGSISTLTIQRTEQRDSAMYRCASSPGLASTDTQYFGPGTRLTVL.

The J gene is TRBJ2-3, the V gene TRBV11-3; 10 bases align to TRBD2. Germline values: CDR1 SGHNT, CDR2 YENEEA. The CDR3 has 16 residues. After removal of 1 base from V and 1 base from J, the junction contained 2 bases not matched to a gene. Written as DNA, the CDR3 is TGTGCCAGCAGCTTAGCGGGGACTAGCGGCACAGATACGCAGTATTTT. It encodes CASSLAGTSGTDTQYF. Full variable domain (rest looked up from reference TRBV11-3 and TRBJ2-3): EAGVVQSPRYKIIEKKQPVAFWCNPISGHNTLYWYLQNLGQGPELLIRYENEEAVDDSQLPKDRFSAERLKGVDSTLKIQPAELGDSAVYLCASSLAGTSGTDTQYFGPGTRLTVL.

The chain has TRBV7-2 and TRBJ1-3, with 10 bases lining up with TRBD1. V dropped 4 bases and J dropped 1; count of bases not matched to a gene: 4. Germline-derived CDR1 and CDR2 are SGHTA and FQGNSA. This CDR3 region has 16 residues. CDR3 coding DNA: TGTGCCAGCAGCTCGGGACAGGGGTGGTCTGGAAACACCATATATTTT. Translated: CASSSGQGWSGNTIYF.

This clone was counted between two and nine times. This chain joins TRBV13 and TRBJ2-1, with 8 bases lining up with TRBD2. The CDR3 is made up of 19 amino acids. The ends lost 7 bases at V and 7 bases at J; junction bases unmatched: 24. Germline loops: CDR1 PRHDT, CDR2 FYEKMQ (reference sequence). The CDR3 region has the DNA TGTGCCAGCACCTCCTCGGGGCCTACTAGCGGAACTCTTCGGAATGAGCAGTTCTTC. It specifies CASTSSGPTSGTLRNEQFF.

The V gene is TRBV5-4, the J gene TRBJ2-1, with a weak D call TRBD2 (5 bases). The CDR3 contains 13 residues. The V and J ends lost 0 bases and 10 bases respectively, with 11 bases between them. The germline V gene has CDR1 SGHNT and CDR2 YYREEE (reference sequence). CDR3 nucleotide sequence: TGTGCCAGCAGCTTGGTAGGGAGCCACGAGCAGTTCTTC. Encoded protein: CASSLVGSHEQFF.

The rearrangement joins TRBV6-5 to TRBJ2-3; 8 nucleotides match TRBD1. Germline V gene sequence: CDR1 MNHEY, CDR2 SVGAGI. V was clipped by 4 bases and J by 3 bases; unmatched bases: 6. This CDR3 comprises 15 residues. For the CDR3, the DNA is TGTGCCAGCAGTTCCCCAGGGGGCAATACAGATACGCAGTATTTT. It specifies CASSSPGGNTDTQYF.

This clone was seen more than once but under ten times. The J gene is TRBJ2-7, the V gene TRBV7-9, with 9 bases fitting TRBD2. The CDR3 sequence is 15 residues long. Germline lookup yields CDR1 SEHNR and CDR2 FQNEAQ (reference sequence). Trimming removed 5 bases from V and 7 bases from J; junction bases left unmatched: 12. The CDR3: CASSLNSGSGAEQYF. The DNA for the CDR3 is TGTGCCAGCAGCCTAAATAGCGGGAGCGGGGCTGAGCAGTACTTC.